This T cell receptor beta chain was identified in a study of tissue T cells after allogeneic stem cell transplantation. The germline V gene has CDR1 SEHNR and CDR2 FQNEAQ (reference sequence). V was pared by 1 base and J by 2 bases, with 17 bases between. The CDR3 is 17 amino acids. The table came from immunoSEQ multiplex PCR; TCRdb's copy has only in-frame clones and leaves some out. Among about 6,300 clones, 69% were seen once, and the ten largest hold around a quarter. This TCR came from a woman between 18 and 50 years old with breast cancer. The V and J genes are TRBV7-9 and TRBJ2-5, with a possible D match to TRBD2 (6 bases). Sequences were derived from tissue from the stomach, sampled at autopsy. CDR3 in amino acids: CASSLDFGGAPQETQYF. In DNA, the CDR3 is TGTGCCAGCAGCTTAGATTTCGGCGGGGCGCCTCAAGAGACCCAGTACTTC.